What follows are 7 T cell receptor beta chains derived from one specimen sequenced in a study of molecular identifiers for immune sequencing clone quantification. One entry per CDR3 protein results from TCRdb running MiXCR on the PCR reads. The sample lists about 630,000 distinct CDR3 sequences; 25% were seen once. The sample comprised naive CD8+ T cells from blood, with Jurkat cell RNA spiked in. As for subset: FACS-sorted CD8+CD4-CCR7+CD45RA+ naive T cells. These receptors were collected from a human donor in good health. Some libraries in this study had Jurkat cell RNA spiked in.

This clonotype was seen just once. With a much larger clone just one base away, this may be a read error. The chain has TRBV4-1 and TRBJ2-1; D perhaps matches TRBD2 (6 bases). Trimming left V 3 bases short and J 10 bases short, with 10 bases between. CDR1 is MGHRA, CDR2 YSYEKL, per germline. This CDR3 has 12 amino acids. CDR3 sequence: CASSHAGQEQFF. DNA for the CDR3: TGCGCCAGCAGCCATGCGGGGCAGGAGCAGTTCTTC.

This clonotype was observed at least ten times. This chain joins TRBV2 and TRBJ2-3, with 8 bases matching TRBD2. The germline CDR1 and CDR2 sequences are SNHLY and FYNNEI. The trim removed 6 bases at V and 0 bases at J, leaving 5 bases unmatched. This CDR3 is built from 15 residues. Written as DNA, the CDR3 is TGTGCCAGCAGAACGGGACTAGACAGCACAGATACGCAGTATTTT. As protein: CASRTGLDSTDTQYF.

There are many counts of this clonotype. A junction end diverges from the germline sequence, so it may reflect a read error. J is TRBJ1-1 and V is TRBV4-1; D call uncertain. The CDR3 runs to 13 residues. Germline V gives CDR1 MGHRA, CDR2 YSYEKL. CDR3 loop: CASSPGTATEAFF. The DNA for the CDR3 is TGTGCCAGCAGCCCCGGCACGGCAACTGAAGCTTTCTTT.

V gene TRBV14 combines with J gene TRBJ2-5; 9 nucleotides agree with TRBD1. CDR3 length equals 15 residues. J was trimmed by 5 bases and V by 0 bases; bases with no gene match: 4. Germline V gives CDR1 SGHDN, CDR2 FVKESK. The CDR3 loop is CASSQEGQGMETQYF. The CDR3 DNA reads TGTGCCAGCAGCCAAGAGGGACAGGGTATGGAGACCCAGTACTTC.

Points on this clonotype: This may arise from a read error, as a much more abundant clone is one base away. Here the CDR3 omits its conserved ending phenylalanine or tryptophan, so a read error is the likely source. The V gene is TRBV25-1, the J gene TRBJ2-5, with D possibly TRBD1 on 5 matching bases. The CDR3 extends over 17 amino acids. V was trimmed by 3 bases and J by 2 bases, leaving 19 bases between them. The germline gives CDR1 MGHDK, CDR2 SYGVNS. The CDR3 coding sequence is TGTGCCAGCAGTGAGAAGAGAGACAGCTTCTCGCAAGAGACCCAGTACCTC. It codes for CASSEKRDSFSQETQYL.

Remarks on this clonotype: The missing conserved phenylalanine or tryptophan at the end of this CDR3 makes a read error likely. This chain uses TRBV12-3 or TRBV12-4 with TRBJ1-5; D is undetermined. The V end was cut by 2 bases, the J end by 2 bases, with 10 bases between. The CDR3 runs to 15 residues. As DNA, the CDR3 is TGTGCCAGCAGTTTATCCGGGAATGGCAATCAGCCCCAGCATTTA. It codes for CASSLSGNGNQPQHL.

This clonotype has a count of ten or more. The J gene is TRBJ2-1, the V gene TRBV11-2; D is uncertain. This CDR3 has 15 residues. V gave up 5 bases and J gave up 0 bases, with 11 bases separating them. CDR1 and CDR2 (germline): SGHAT, FQNNGV. CDR3 in DNA: TGTGCCAGCAGCCTTTCCTCCAGCTCCTACAATGAGCAGTTCTTC. Its translation is CASSLSSSSYNEQFF. Combining the CDR3 with reference TRBV11-2 and TRBJ2-1 gives the whole variable domain EAGVAQSPRYKIIEKRQSVAFWCNPISGHATLYWYQQILGQGPKLLIQFQNNGVVDDSQLPKDRFSAERLKGVDSTLKIQPAKLEDSAVYLCASSLSSSSYNEQFFGPGTRLTVL.